The subject of this entry is one T cell receptor beta chain. TCRdb's copy holds only in-frame clones and misses some; the assay was immunoSEQ multiplex PCR. This sample carries 100,000 to 150,000 clones, roughly 86% of them seen once, and the ten largest clones take approximately 13%. The germline CDR1 and CDR2 sequences are MNHEY and SVGAGI. The CDR3 is 11 amino acids. V was cut by 2 bases and J by 13 bases, with 11 bases left in between. The sample comes from a study of PD-1 blockade in mismatch repair-deficient tumors. Every patient had mismatch repair deficiency by PCR or immunohistochemistry. The clonotype was recovered from an adult with mismatch repair-deficient cancer. The chain joins TRBV6-5 to TRBJ1-2; the D gene is possibly TRBD1 (6 bases). The input for sequencing was peripheral blood, taken 44 weeks after starting pembrolizumab. The CDR3 region is CASSYAGTFTF. DNA for the CDR3: TGTGCCAGCAGTTACGCCGGGACATTCACCTTC.